This TCR beta chain was obtained from a study of blood T cell repertoires in COVID-19. For the study at large: Acute and convalescent COVID-19 samples came from the United States, Italy and Spain.

Original handling: Estimation of nucleated cell counts relied on the amplification of reference gene primers. Libraries were prepared by immunoSEQ multiplex PCR; TCRdb keeps only in-frame clonotypes and omits some of them. That table is the source of V, J and clone size, and D and trimming were worked out from the DNA. This table has about 210,000 clones, about nine tenths appearing once. Per germline, CDR1 SGHAT and CDR2 FQNNGV. Trimming took off 0 bases at V and 8 bases at J, with 14 bases between the two ends. The CDR3 sequence is 16 residues long. The V gene is TRBV11-2, the J gene TRBJ1-6, with D unresolved. The sequence derives from a woman in her forties with acute or convalescent COVID-19. The sample was peripheral blood. The CDR3 sequence is CASSLDGEASYSPLHF. For the CDR3, the DNA is TGTGCCAGCAGCTTAGATGGTGAAGCGAGCTATTCACCCCTCCACTTT.